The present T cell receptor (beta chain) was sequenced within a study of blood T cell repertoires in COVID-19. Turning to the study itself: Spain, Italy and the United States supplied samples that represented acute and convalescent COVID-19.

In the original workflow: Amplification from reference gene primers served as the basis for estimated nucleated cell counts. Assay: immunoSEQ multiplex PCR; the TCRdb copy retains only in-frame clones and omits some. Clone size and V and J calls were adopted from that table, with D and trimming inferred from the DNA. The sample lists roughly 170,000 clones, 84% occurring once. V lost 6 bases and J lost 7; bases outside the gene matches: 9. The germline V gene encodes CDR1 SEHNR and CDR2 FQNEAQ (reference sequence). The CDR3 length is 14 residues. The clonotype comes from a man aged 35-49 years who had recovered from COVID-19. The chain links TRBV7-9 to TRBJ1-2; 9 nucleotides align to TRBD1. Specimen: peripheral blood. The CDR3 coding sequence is TGTGCCAGCAGTAGGGGACAGGGTTTGTTTGGCTACACCTTC. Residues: CASSRGQGLFGYTF.